This TCR beta chain was found in a study of early T cells in non-severe SARS-CoV-2 infection (dated by TCRdb to 2020 to 2023). About the full investigation: TCR sequencing used bulk RNA from unsorted whole blood, so alpha and beta chains could not be paired. Points the paper makes about the study in general: VDJdb matching was skewed toward anti-spike CD8 responses and likely underestimated virus-specific expansions, missing private and CD4 specificities.

Library construction relied on 5' RACE. The sequencer was a NextSeq 500. To correct for sequencing error and PCR bias, the TCR library protocol tagged individual cDNA molecules with unique molecular identifiers. Both TCR alpha and beta chains were sequenced, and tight co-correlation was observed between alpha and beta sequence abundances in each sample. From the authors' description of their analysis: Decombinator V4 was used to perform V gene, J gene and CDR3 annotation of TCR sequences. TCRs were defined as expanded if a significant change between any two time points was detected under a Poisson model with p below 0.0001. Abundances of TCRs were expressed as counts per million after normalisation to the total number of TCRs sequenced in each sample. TRAV1-2 paired with TRAJ12, TRAJ20 or TRAJ33 defined MAIT TCRs, while TRAV10 paired with TRAJ18 defined iNKT TCRs. VDJdb, accessed 1 November 2021, was searched for CMV, EBV and SARS-CoV-2 annotated TCRs, with TCRs annotated for multiple antigens excluded. TCRdb redid the processing of the public reads, applying fastp at Q25 and MiXCR, and retained in-frame beta chains. Entries are consolidated by CDR3 protein sequence, retaining the most common genes and DNA. Here the V and J calls rest on TCRdb's processing, not on the authors' analysis. This sample comprises 100,000 or so distinct CDR3 sequences, 10% to 15% of them detected only once. Approximately 6.4% of the sample is taken by the ten largest.

Details on this clonotype: The target of this receptor is not known. The record has no base qualities; no much larger clone is one base away.

This was a case-control study nested in a cohort of healthcare workers in London, UK, who had nasopharyngeal swab PCR tests and blood samples taken every week. Healthcare workers were recruited between 23 and 31 March 2020, during the week of the UK lockdown, and were followed weekly for up to about 16 weeks. The CDR3 runs 13 residues from the cysteine to the phenylalanine. The entry retains the CDR3 DNA only, 39 bases that are in frame from base 1. The junction shows trimming of 4 bases on V and 6 bases on J, plus 10 bases between the germline ends. Via the germline V gene, CDR1 is MNHNS and CDR2 SASEGT.

The sequence joins TRBV6-1 to TRBJ2-1, and the D gene may be TRBD1, 6 bases matching. The sequence derives from an adult who was a healthcare worker with PCR-confirmed SARS-CoV-2 infection or an uninfected control (not recorded which). Sequencing was done on a sample of whole blood. The DNA sequence is as follows: TGTGCCAGCAGTGGACAACAGGGCAATGAGCAGTTCTTC. This gives the protein CASSGQQGNEQFF.